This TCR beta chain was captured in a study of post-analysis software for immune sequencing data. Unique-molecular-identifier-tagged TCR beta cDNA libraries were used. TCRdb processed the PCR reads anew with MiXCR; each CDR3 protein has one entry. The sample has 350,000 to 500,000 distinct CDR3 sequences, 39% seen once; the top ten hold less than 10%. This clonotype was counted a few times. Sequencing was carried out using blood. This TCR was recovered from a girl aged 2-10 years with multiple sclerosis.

CDR3 DNA: TGTGCCAGCAGCTTACAGGGAAGGGAGCGAGAGACCCAGTACTTC. It yields the protein CASSLQGRERETQYF. This rearrangement joins TRBV7-2 to TRBJ2-5; D might be TRBD1 or TRBD2, each matching 5 bases. V was shortened by 2 bases and J by 4 bases, with 14 bases between the two germline ends. The CDR3 sequence is 15 residues long. In germline, CDR1 is SGHTA, CDR2 FQGNSA.